This T cell receptor (beta chain) was sequenced in a study of shared clonotypes between healthy human individuals. Whole-study findings and limits: The rarefaction results pointed to incomplete sorted-subset sequencing despite large depth.

As to this clone: As yet, its antigen is unknown.

V lost 7 bases to trimming and J lost 3 bases, with 15 bases between them. The CDR3 consists of 13 residues. Germline V CDR1 and CDR2: SQVTM, ANQGSEA. Libraries were prepared by immunoSEQ multiplex PCR; TCRdb keeps only in-frame clonotypes and omits some of them. The table has approximately 1.5 million clones, about 98.5% seen once. The sample was naive CD4+ T cells sorted from blood. Subset in this sample: CD45RA+ positively selected. The TCR originated in a man in his thirties or forties in good health. The J gene is TRBJ1-2, the V gene TRBV29-1; D is uncertain. CDR3 loop: CSDNHPSDYGYTF. The CDR3 DNA sequence: TGCAGCGATAATCATCCCTCGGACTATGGCTACACCTTC.